Listed below are T cell receptor beta chains from one sample, sequenced in a study of blood T cell repertoires in COVID-19. Only in-frame clones appear in the TCRdb table, and some are missing; sequencing was by immunoSEQ multiplex PCR. This sample has 250,000 to 350,000 clones, with around nine tenths found just once. Sequenced: PBMCs or T cells enriched from blood (not recorded which). The receptors here all came from a woman in her 30s who had recovered from COVID-19. CDR3s include the opening cysteine and the closing phenylalanine or tryptophan. Each record gives: J gene, D gene, clone size, V gene, CDR3 DNA, CDR3 protein. D genes are given only for firm matches. Only some rows state a clone size, as once, few, many or a class for expanded clones.

j_gene: TRBJ1-2; d_gene: TRBD1; abundance: -; v_gene: TRBV12-3/TRBV12-4; CDR3nt: TGTGCCAGCAGTTTTGACAGGGGCCGGGGCACCTTC; CDR3aa: CASSFDRGRGTF
j_gene: TRBJ2-5; d_gene: -; abundance: -; v_gene: TRBV5-1; CDR3nt: TGCGCCAGCAGCTTGGGGCAAAGTCAGACCCAGTACTTC; CDR3aa: CASSLGQSQTQYF
j_gene: TRBJ2-7; d_gene: TRBD2; abundance: -; v_gene: TRBV5-1; CDR3nt: TGCGCCAGCAGCTCGGGACTAGCGGGGTCCCCAGGGGGATACGAGCAGTACTTC; CDR3aa: CASSSGLAGSPGGYEQYF
j_gene: TRBJ1-2; d_gene: -; abundance: -; v_gene: TRBV29-1; CDR3nt: TGCAGCGTTGTATTCGGGCAGGGAGGACTCGCCTATGGCTACACCTTC; CDR3aa: CSVVFGQGGLAYGYTF
j_gene: TRBJ2-2; d_gene: TRBD2; abundance: -; v_gene: TRBV5-1; CDR3nt: TGCGCCAGCAGCTTCCGGGGGGGAAAAGCCGGGGAGCTGTTTTTT; CDR3aa: CASSFRGGKAGELFF
j_gene: TRBJ1-4; d_gene: TRBD1; abundance: -; v_gene: TRBV7-9; CDR3nt: TGTGCCAGCAGCTTCCACTTGGGGGTCGGGACAGGGGCCGAAAAACTGTTTTTT; CDR3aa: CASSFHLGVGTGAEKLFF
j_gene: TRBJ1-5; d_gene: TRBD1; abundance: -; v_gene: TRBV18; CDR3nt: TGTGCCAGCTCTCCGTCAAGCTGGGACAGCATCAATCAGCCCCAGCATTTT; CDR3aa: CASSPSSWDSINQPQHF
j_gene: TRBJ2-1; d_gene: TRBD2; abundance: -; v_gene: TRBV2; CDR3nt: TGTGCCAGCAGTGAATGGACTAGGGGCAATGAGCAGTTCTTC; CDR3aa: CASSEWTRGNEQFF
j_gene: TRBJ1-2; d_gene: -; abundance: -; v_gene: TRBV6-5; CDR3nt: TGTGCCAGCAGTCGGCCCGGGGTTCAGGACTATGGCTACACCTTC; CDR3aa: CASSRPGVQDYGYTF
j_gene: TRBJ1-6; d_gene: -; abundance: -; v_gene: TRBV27; CDR3nt: TGTGCCAGCAGGACGGCCTCAGGTTCACCCCTCCACTTT; CDR3aa: CASRTASGSPLHF
j_gene: TRBJ2-2; d_gene: -; abundance: few; v_gene: TRBV5-5; CDR3nt: TGTGCCAGCAGCTTGGGACAGATACGCACCGGGGAGCTGTTTTTT; CDR3aa: CASSLGQIRTGELFF
j_gene: TRBJ2-1; d_gene: TRBD1; abundance: -; v_gene: TRBV4-1; CDR3nt: TGCGCCAGCAGCCAAGATTCCCCCCGGGACAGGGGCTACAGAGTGCAGTTCTTC; CDR3aa: CASSQDSPRDRGYRVQFF
j_gene: TRBJ1-6; d_gene: -; abundance: -; v_gene: TRBV5-4; CDR3nt: TGTGCCAGCAGCCTATACGGACACTATAATTCACCCCTCCACTTT; CDR3aa: CASSLYGHYNSPLHF
j_gene: TRBJ2-4; d_gene: TRBD2; abundance: -; v_gene: TRBV7-2; CDR3nt: TGTGCCAGCAGTTATGCTAGCGGGGGGGCCGGCATTCAGTACTTC; CDR3aa: CASSYASGGAGIQYF
j_gene: TRBJ1-1; d_gene: TRBD1; abundance: -; v_gene: TRBV18; CDR3nt: TGTGCCAGCTCAAGGACAGGTGGGGACACTGAAGCTTTCTTT; CDR3aa: CASSRTGGDTEAFF
j_gene: TRBJ1-2; d_gene: -; abundance: -; v_gene: TRBV3-1/TRBV3-2; CDR3nt: TGTGCCAGCAGGAGCTCAGGGGCTCAGGGCTACACCTTC; CDR3aa: CASRSSGAQGYTF
j_gene: TRBJ2-7; d_gene: TRBD2; abundance: few; v_gene: TRBV15; CDR3nt: TGTGCCACCAGCAGAGAGGGGAGGGGCTCCGAGCAGTACTTC; CDR3aa: CATSREGRGSEQYF
j_gene: TRBJ1-2; d_gene: TRBD1; abundance: -; v_gene: TRBV4-1; CDR3nt: TGCGCCAGCAGCCAAGTGAGGACAGGGATCGACTATGGCTACACCTTC; CDR3aa: CASSQVRTGIDYGYTF
j_gene: TRBJ2-7; d_gene: -; abundance: -; v_gene: TRBV6-5; CDR3nt: TGTGCCAGCAGGAGGCCCGCCTACGAGCAGTACTTC; CDR3aa: CASRRPAYEQYF
j_gene: TRBJ1-5; d_gene: TRBD1; abundance: -; v_gene: TRBV19; CDR3nt: TGTGCCAGTGTACAGGGGGCGAGCAATCAGCCCCAGCATTTT; CDR3aa: CASVQGASNQPQHF
j_gene: TRBJ2-2; d_gene: -; abundance: -; v_gene: TRBV5-1; CDR3nt: TGCGCCAGCAGCTTAGGGGTGAACACCGGGGAGCTGTTTTTT; CDR3aa: CASSLGVNTGELFF
j_gene: TRBJ2-5; d_gene: TRBD1; abundance: -; v_gene: TRBV5-1; CDR3nt: TGCGCCAGCAGTTCGACAGGGGTGGAAGAGACCCAGTACTTC; CDR3aa: CASSSTGVEETQYF
j_gene: TRBJ1-1; d_gene: TRBD1; abundance: -; v_gene: TRBV6-5; CDR3nt: TGTGCCAGCAGTACCCGGCAGGGGGGGAACACTGAAGCTTTCTTT; CDR3aa: CASSTRQGGNTEAFF
j_gene: TRBJ1-6; d_gene: -; abundance: -; v_gene: TRBV6-1; CDR3nt: TGTGCCAGCAGTGAAAAGGGCGGGCGTTCACCCCTCCACTTT; CDR3aa: CASSEKGGRSPLHF
j_gene: TRBJ1-1; d_gene: -; abundance: few; v_gene: TRBV7-3; CDR3nt: TGTGCCAGCAGCTTAGGAGGCACGATGAACACTGAAGCTTTCTTT; CDR3aa: CASSLGGTMNTEAFF